Presented here are 9 T cell receptor beta chains from one specimen sequenced in a study of T-cell memory formation after mild COVID-19. Each CDR3 protein is one row after TCRdb ran MiXCR on the 5' RACE reads. The table has some 320,000 distinct CDR3 sequences, roughly 15% seen once. The source material was PBMCs or a T cell subset sorted from them (not recorded which). The receptors stem from a young man who had mild COVID-19 (a few samples of this study predate the infection). Cell type and time point are not known.

The chain joins TRBV6-2 or TRBV6-3 to TRBJ2-7; 8 bases align to TRBD1. This CDR3 is built from 14 residues. V trimming: 7 bases; J trimming: 4 bases; junction bases outside the gene matches: 9. Germline V lookup: CDR1 MNHEY, CDR2 SVGEGT. CDR3 region: CASTPTGAPYEQYF. The DNA of the CDR3 is TGTGCCAGCACCCCGACAGGGGCCCCATACGAGCAGTACTTC.

This chain uses TRBV24-1 with TRBJ2-3, with 9 bases aligning to TRBD1. Germline trimming cut 1 base from V and 4 bases from J; bases unmatched to any gene: 5. Germline lookup yields CDR1 KGHDR and CDR2 SFDVKD. There are 16 residues in the CDR3. The CDR3 here is CATSDLEDRGSDTQYF. CDR3 coding DNA: TGTGCCACCAGTGATTTAGAAGACAGGGGGTCAGATACGCAGTATTTT.

The sample holds a few counts of this clonotype. The V gene is TRBV20-1, the J gene TRBJ2-3; unclear D gene. Trimming pared 0 bases from V and 1 base from J, leaving 5 bases between. This CDR3 contains 13 residues. Germline CDR1 reads DFQATT; CDR2 reads SNEGSKA (reference sequence). CDR3 sequence (DNA): TGCAGTGCTAGAGAGGCGGGCACAGATACGCAGTATTTT. As protein: CSAREAGTDTQYF.

Here the CDR3 reads CASSPGQGRGMSYNEQFF. The CDR3 DNA is TGTGCCAGCAGTCCGGGACAGGGGCGGGGGATGTCCTACAATGAGCAGTTCTTC. This chain joins TRBV7-2 and TRBJ2-1; TRBD1 agrees at 10 bases. CDR3 length: 18 residues. Unmatched junction bases numbered 12, after V lost 6 bases and J lost 1 base. Germline CDR1 SGHTA, CDR2 FQGNSA. The full variable domain, in which reference TRBV7-2 and TRBJ2-1 provide the parts outside the CDR3, is GAGVSQSPSNKVTEKGKDVELRCDPISGHTALYWYRQSLGQGLEFLIYFQGNSAPDKSGLPSDRFSAERTGGSVSTLTIQRTQQEDSAVYLCASSPGQGRGMSYNEQFFGPGTRLTVL.

This clonotype has a handful of counts. V is TRBV27 and J is TRBJ2-5, with 10 bases aligning to TRBD2. The CDR3 runs to 16 residues. Germline values: CDR1 MNHEY, CDR2 SMNVEV (reference sequence). With 0 bases clipped from V and 2 bases from J, the junction kept 3 bases outside the gene matches. In DNA form, the CDR3 reads TGTGCCAGCAGTTTATCGGAGCGGGGGGGACAAGAGACCCAGTACTTC. It translates to CASSLSERGGQETQYF.

This clonotype was seen a handful of times. The chain is built from TRBV27 and TRBJ2-1; possibly TRBD1 or TRBD2 for D (7 bases each). This CDR3 comprises 14 residues. Trimming removed 6 bases from V and 7 bases from J, with 16 bases in between. Looked up from germline, CDR1 is MNHEY and CDR2 is SMNVEV (reference sequence). DNA of the CDR3: TGTGCCAGCAGCCCCCAGGGGGGGCTTAATGAGCAGTTCTTC. Protein sequence: CASSPQGGLNEQFF.

This CDR3 is CAWSGQSSLAKNIQYF. In DNA form, the CDR3 reads TGTGCCTGGAGTGGACAGTCCTCTTTAGCCAAAAACATTCAGTACTTC. The rearrangement uses TRBV30 and TRBJ2-4; possible D gene TRBD1, 5 bases. The germline V gene has CDR1 GTSNPN and CDR2 SVGIG (reference sequence). The V end was cut by 1 base, the J end by 0 bases, with 13 bases between. This CDR3 region has 16 residues.

The chain recombines TRBV7-2 with TRBJ2-1; possible D gene TRBD2, 5 bases. This CDR3 comprises 15 residues. V was pared by 3 bases and J by 4 bases, with 13 bases between. Per the germline V gene, CDR1 is SGHTA and CDR2 is FQGNSA. The CDR3 protein is CASSLDSRPYNEQFF. The CDR3 DNA follows: TGTGCCAGCAGCTTGGACTCCAGGCCTTACAATGAGCAGTTCTTC.

CDR3 sequence reads: CASSVGLGRGDTQYF. CDR3 sequence (DNA): TGTGCCAGCAGCGTAGGACTGGGACGGGGTGATACGCAGTATTTT. The genes are TRBV9 and TRBJ2-3; possibly TRBD1 or TRBD2 for D (5 bases each). Trimming stripped 0 bases from V and 6 bases from J, with 14 bases between. From germline, CDR1 is SGDLS and CDR2 YYNGEE. This CDR3 is 15 amino acids long.